One sample yielded the 11 T cell receptor beta chains listed below, sequenced in a study of control samples from healthy donors and cancer patients. Clones were sequenced by immunoSEQ multiplex PCR, and TCRdb holds only the in-frame ones, with some missing. The data show around 80,000 clones, about 90% seen once. What was sequenced was blood. These receptors were obtained from a man in his fifties or sixties in good health.

The V gene is TRBV28, the J gene TRBJ1-5; D perhaps matches TRBD1 (5 bases). The CDR3 totals 16 residues. Germline-derived CDR1 and CDR2 are MDHEN and SYDVKM. The V end lost 0 bases, the J end lost 4 bases, and 13 bases lay between the germline ends. This CDR3 is CASSLWGEGRNQPQHF. The DNA for the CDR3 is TGTGCCAGCAGTTTATGGGGGGAGGGGCGGAATCAGCCCCAGCATTTT.

This rearrangement joins TRBV5-4 to TRBJ2-2, with TRBD1 matching over 7 bases. V dropped 1 base and J dropped 2; count of bases not matched to a gene: 2. The CDR3 sequence is 15 residues long. CDR1 and CDR2 (germline): SGHNT, YYREEE (reference sequence). CDR3 coding DNA: TGTGCCAGCAGCTTGACAGGGGCAAACACCGGGGAGCTGTTTTTT. Translating it yields CASSLTGANTGELFF.

The rearrangement uses TRBV5-4 and TRBJ2-3; 7 positions match TRBD1. The V segment lost 0 bases and the J segment 4 bases; nucleotides outside the gene matches: 5. The CDR3 is 15 amino acids. Germline lookup yields CDR1 SGHNT and CDR2 YYREEE (reference sequence). The CDR3 protein is CASSLAPQGADTQYF. The CDR3 DNA reads TGTGCCAGCAGCTTGGCCCCCCAGGGGGCAGATACGCAGTATTTT.

A few counts support this clone. The chain employs TRBV10-3 and TRBJ1-2; D possibly corresponds to TRBD1 (6 bases). Trimming removed 7 bases at V and 8 bases at J, with 20 bases between. There are 14 residues in the CDR3. The germline gives CDR1 ENHRY, CDR2 SYGVKD. CDR3 in DNA: TGTGCCATCATTAGGGACGGACAGTCTGCGGGCTACACCTTC. It is translated as CAIIRDGQSAGYTF.

V is TRBV4-3 and J is TRBJ1-2, with D possibly TRBD1 on 5 matching bases. Germline V gene lookup returns CDR1 LGHNA and CDR2 YSLEER. V gave up 0 bases and J gave up 3 bases, with 11 bases separating them. The CDR3 runs 15 residues. Written as DNA, the CDR3 is TGCGCCAGCAGCCAAGATAGACAGACGGACTATGGCTACACCTTC. It specifies CASSQDRQTDYGYTF.

V gene TRBV5-1 combines with J gene TRBJ2-3, with TRBD2 as a possible D gene (5 bases). CDR1 is SGHRS, CDR2 YFSETQ, per germline. The length of the CDR3 is 14 residues. V lost 1 base to trimming and J lost 3 bases, with 9 bases between them. This chain's CDR3 is CASSLTRLTDTQYF. The CDR3 nucleotides read TGCGCCAGCAGCTTGACCAGACTAACAGATACGCAGTATTTT.

The chain is built from TRBV5-6 and TRBJ2-7, with no clear D. Trimming left V 2 bases short and J 6 bases short, with 9 bases between. In germline, CDR1 is SGHDT, CDR2 YYEEEE. This CDR3 has 12 residues. The CDR3 bases are TGTGCCAGCAGCTTCCTACGAGGCGAGCAGTACGTC. Amino acid sequence: CASSFLRGEQYV.

J is TRBJ2-2 and V is TRBV5-4; D gene unclear. Deletions cut 0 bases from V and 2 bases from J, with 8 bases between. The CDR3 has 15 amino acids. The V gene's germline CDR1 is SGHNT and CDR2 YYREEE (reference sequence). CDR3: CASSLALVNTGELFF. Written as DNA, the CDR3 is TGTGCCAGCAGCTTGGCCTTGGTTAACACCGGGGAGCTGTTTTTT.

The chain joins TRBV25-1 to TRBJ2-5, with D tentatively TRBD2 (6 bases). CDR3 length equals 14 residues. Germline CDR1 and CDR2: MGHDK and SYGVNS. V dropped 3 bases and J dropped 5 bases, with 13 bases sitting between them. This chain's CDR3 is CASSERDSRETQYF. For the CDR3, the DNA is TGTGCCAGCAGTGAGCGGGATTCGAGGGAGACCCAGTACTTC.

This chain links TRBV27 with TRBJ1-2; D not resolved. Germline loops: CDR1 MNHEY, CDR2 SMNVEV (reference sequence). V lost 3 bases, J lost 4 bases, and 12 bases lay in between. The CDR3 is 14 amino acids. DNA for the CDR3: TGTGCCAGCAGTTTGGGAGGGTACCCCTATGGCTACACCTTC. This gives the protein CASSLGGYPYGYTF.

The gene calls are TRBV6-5 and TRBJ1-2, with 7 bases lining up with TRBD1. Germline V gives CDR1 MNHEY, CDR2 SVGAGI. The CDR3 extends over 15 amino acids. Trimming took 4 bases from V and 5 from J; bases not matched to a gene: 10. CDR3 residues: CASSLTQGTQYGYTF. As DNA, the CDR3 is TGTGCCAGCAGTTTGACACAGGGGACACAATATGGCTACACCTTC.